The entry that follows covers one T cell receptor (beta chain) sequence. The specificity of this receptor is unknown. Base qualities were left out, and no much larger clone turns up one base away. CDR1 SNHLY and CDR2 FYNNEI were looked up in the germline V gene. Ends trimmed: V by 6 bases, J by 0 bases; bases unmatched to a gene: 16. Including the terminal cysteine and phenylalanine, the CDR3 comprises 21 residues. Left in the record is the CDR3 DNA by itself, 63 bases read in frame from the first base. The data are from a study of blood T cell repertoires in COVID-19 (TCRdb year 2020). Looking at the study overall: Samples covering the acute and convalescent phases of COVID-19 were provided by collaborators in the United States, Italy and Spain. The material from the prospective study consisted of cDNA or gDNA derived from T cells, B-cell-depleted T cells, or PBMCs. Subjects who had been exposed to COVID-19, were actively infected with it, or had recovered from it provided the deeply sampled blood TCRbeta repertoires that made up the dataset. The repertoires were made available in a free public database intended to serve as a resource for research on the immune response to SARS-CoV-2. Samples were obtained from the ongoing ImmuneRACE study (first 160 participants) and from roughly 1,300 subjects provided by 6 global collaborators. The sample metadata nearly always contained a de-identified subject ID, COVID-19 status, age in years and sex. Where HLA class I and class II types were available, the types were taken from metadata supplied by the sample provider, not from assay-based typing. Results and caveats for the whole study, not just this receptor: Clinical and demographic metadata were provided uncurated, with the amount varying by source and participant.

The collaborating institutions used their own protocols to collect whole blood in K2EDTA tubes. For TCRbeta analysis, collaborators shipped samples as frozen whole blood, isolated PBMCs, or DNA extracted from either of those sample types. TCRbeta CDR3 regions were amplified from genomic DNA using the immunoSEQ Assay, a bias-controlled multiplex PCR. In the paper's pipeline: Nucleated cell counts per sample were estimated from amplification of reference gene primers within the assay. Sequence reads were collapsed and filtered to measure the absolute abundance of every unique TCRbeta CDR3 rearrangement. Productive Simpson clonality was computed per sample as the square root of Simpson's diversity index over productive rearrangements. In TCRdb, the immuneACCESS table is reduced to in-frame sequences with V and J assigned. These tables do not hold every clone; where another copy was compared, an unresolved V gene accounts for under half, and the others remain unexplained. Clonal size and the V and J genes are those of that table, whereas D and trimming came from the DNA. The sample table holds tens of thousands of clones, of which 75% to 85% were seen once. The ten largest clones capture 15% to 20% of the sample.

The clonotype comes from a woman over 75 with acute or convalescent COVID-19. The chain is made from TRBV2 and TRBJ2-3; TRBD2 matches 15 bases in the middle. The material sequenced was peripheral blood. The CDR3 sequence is CASRPGLAGGRISSSTDTQYF. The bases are TGTGCCAGCAGACCCGGACTAGCGGGGGGGCGGATCTCTTCTAGCACAGATACGCAGTATTTT. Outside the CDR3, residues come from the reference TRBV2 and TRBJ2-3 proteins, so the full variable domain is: EPEVTQTPSHQVTQMGQEVILRCVPISNHLYFYWYRQILGQKVEFLVSFYNNEISEKSEIFDDQFSVERPDGSNFTLKIRSTKLEDSAMYFCASRPGLAGGRISSSTDTQYFGPGTRLTVL.